The following is a TCR beta chain sequence with its context. This sample is drawn from a study of blood T cell repertoires in COVID-19. The wider study: Collection of acute and convalescent COVID-19 samples took place in the United States, Italy and Spain. PBMCs, B-cell-depleted T cells, or T cells were the source of the cDNA or gDNA that made up the material.

How the authors handled the data: Amplification of reference gene primers was used by the study to estimate nucleated cell counts. TCRdb's table, derived via immunoSEQ multiplex PCR, lists solely in-frame clones and lacks some. The D gene and trimming were derived from the DNA, and the V and J assignments and clone size from that table. Among over 80,000 clones listed, around four fifths were seen once. V lost 0 bases to trimming and J lost 4 bases; unmatched junction nucleotides: 3. This CDR3 is built from 17 residues. In germline, CDR1 is SGHKS, CDR2 YYEKEE (reference sequence). The sequencing sample was made of peripheral blood. The chain uses TRBV5-5 and TRBJ2-3; 15 nucleotides match TRBD2. This clonotype was sampled from a woman aged 55-75 years with acute or convalescent COVID-19. The CDR3 DNA reads TGTGCCAGCAGCTTGGGAGGACTAGCGGGGGGGCCAGATACGCAGTATTTT. Amino acid sequence: CASSLGGLAGGPDTQYF.